Included here is one T cell receptor (beta chain) sequence, with context. The sample comes from a study of blood T cell repertoires in COVID-19. Study background: PBMCs, B-cell-depleted T cells, or T cells were the source of the cDNA or gDNA that made up the material.

The CDR3 totals 14 residues. V lost 6 bases to trimming and J lost 0 bases, with 8 bases between them. The V gene's germline CDR1 is SNHLY and CDR2 FYNNEI. Per the study methods: Nucleated cell counts were estimated from reference gene primer amplification. Clones were sequenced by immunoSEQ multiplex PCR, and TCRdb holds only the in-frame ones, with some missing. Clonal size and the V and J genes are those of that table, whereas D and trimming came from the DNA. The data hold approximately 230,000 clones, with approximately 80% observed a single time. Clinical histories supplied by participants themselves formed the basis of cohort assignment. Recovered status in Cohort 3 required two negative PCRs, clearance, or symptom resolution.

Sequenced sample: PBMCs or T cells enriched from blood (not recorded which). The sequence came from a man aged 35 to 55 who had recovered from COVID-19. This chain joins TRBV2 and TRBJ1-4, with D uncertain. CDR3 DNA sequence: TGTGCCAGCAGGTTAACATCAACTAATGAAAAACTGTTTTTT. Protein: CASRLTSTNEKLFF.